These 19 T cell receptor beta chains came from one sample sequenced in a study of blood T cell repertoires in COVID-19. Measured with immunoSEQ multiplex PCR; TCRdb has only the in-frame clones, and not every one. The sample shows 240,000 or so clones, roughly 85% of them seen only once. Specimen: peripheral blood. Every receptor here comes from a woman aged 18-29 years with acute or convalescent COVID-19.

This clone was picked up many times. The chain recombines TRBV29-1 with TRBJ1-1, with 10 bases that match TRBD1. The germline CDR1 and CDR2 sequences are SQVTM and ANQGSEA. The length of the CDR3 is 13 residues. The V gene end was trimmed by 6 bases and the J gene end by 4 bases; junction bases not matched to a gene: 5. The CDR3 bases are TGCAGCGTCCTGCGGACAGGGGGCACTGAAGCTTTCTTT. This translates into CSVLRTGGTEAFF.

The chain joins TRBV10-1 to TRBJ2-7; the match to TRBD2 covers 9 bases. There are 17 residues in the CDR3. V dropped 2 bases and J dropped 3; count of bases not matched to a gene: 11. Germline values: CDR1 WNHNN, CDR2 SYGVQD (reference sequence). CDR3 coding DNA: TGCGCCAGCAGTGAGACGCGACTAGCGGAAGGACACTACGAGCAGTACTTC. Translating it yields CASSETRLAEGHYEQYF.

The chain employs TRBV6-5 and TRBJ2-6; D is unclear. The germline V gene has CDR1 MNHEY and CDR2 SVGAGI. This CDR3 is built from 15 residues. The germline V and J ends were trimmed by 3 bases and 0 bases, with 6 bases remaining between them. The CDR3 DNA reads as TGTGCCAGCAGTTATAGAGGCTCTGGGGCCAACGTCCTGACTTTC. It specifies CASSYRGSGANVLTF.

The chain employs TRBV7-9 and TRBJ2-7; 11 nucleotides agree with TRBD2. The CDR3 covers 15 residues. CDR1 and CDR2 (germline): SEHNR, FQNEAQ (reference sequence). With 5 bases clipped from V and 2 bases from J, the junction kept 5 bases outside the gene matches. The CDR3 here is CASSPLAGGTYEQYF. The DNA of the CDR3 is TGTGCCAGCAGCCCCCTAGCGGGAGGTACCTACGAGCAGTACTTC.

V usage is TRBV12-5 and J usage is TRBJ1-2, with 9 bases identical to TRBD1. This CDR3 spans 13 amino acids. V was pared by 6 bases and J by 3 bases, with 2 bases of the junction left unmatched. Germline CDR1 LGHNT, CDR2 FRNRAP. CDR3 nucleotides: TGTGCTAGTGGGGGGGACAGGGACTATGGCTACACCTTC. Translating gives CASGGDRDYGYTF.

The chain uses TRBV25-1 and TRBJ2-7; no clear D. There are 16 residues in the CDR3. Germline V lookup: CDR1 MGHDK, CDR2 SYGVNS. V gave up 1 base and J gave up 3 bases, with 16 bases separating them. The CDR3 DNA reads TGTGCCAGCAGTGAATCTGCGGCGGCTGTCCGCTACGAGCAGTACTTC. Translation: CASSESAAAVRYEQYF.

The CDR3 DNA is TGTGCCAGCAGACCTAGCTCGGGTTCTGGAAACACCATATATTTT. Encoded protein: CASRPSSGSGNTIYF. The rearrangement links TRBV6-6 to TRBJ1-3; D not resolved. This CDR3 region has 15 residues. Between the trimmed V and J ends, which lost 6 bases and 1 base, there was a span of 13 bases. Germline CDR1 is MNHNY and CDR2 is SVGAGI (reference sequence).

V and J are TRBV7-6 and TRBJ1-6; 11 nucleotides match TRBD1. The length of the CDR3 is 16 residues. CDR1 is SGHVS and CDR2 is FNYEAQ in the germline V gene. With V trimmed by 6 bases and J by 4 bases, 5 bases remained unmatched. The CDR3 nucleotides are TGTGCCAGCAGTTACCGGGACAGGGGGTATAATTCACCCCTCCACTTT. This sequence encodes CASSYRDRGYNSPLHF.

V is TRBV7-6 and J is TRBJ1-2; 8 nucleotides align to TRBD1. After removal of 5 bases from V and 5 bases from J, the junction contained 10 bases not matched to a gene. There are 15 residues in the CDR3. CDR1 SGHVS and CDR2 FNYEAQ come from the germline V gene. The CDR3 sequence is CASSPGTGQGYGYTF. In DNA form, the CDR3 reads TGTGCCAGCAGCCCAGGGACCGGACAGGGTTATGGCTACACCTTC.

This rearrangement joins TRBV6-6 to TRBJ1-2, with D possibly matching TRBD1 (5 bases). The CDR3 is made up of 16 amino acids. Germline V CDR1 and CDR2: MNHNY, SVGAGI (reference sequence). Trimming took 2 bases from V and 4 from J, leaving 17 bases between them. The CDR3 nucleotides read TGTGCCAGCAGTTACAGCGACGCGGATCAGGGCTATGGCTACACCTTC. Translation: CASSYSDADQGYGYTF.

The chain links TRBV11-3 to TRBJ1-1; 8 bases line up with TRBD1. V trimming: 5 bases; J trimming: 11 bases; junction bases outside the gene matches: 10. Germline assignment: CDR1 SGHNT and CDR2 YENEEA. The CDR3 runs 13 residues. The CDR3 is CASSLGTGQKAFF. The CDR3 DNA is TGTGCCAGCAGCCTCGGGACAGGCCAAAAGGCTTTCTTT.

The rearrangement joins TRBV20-1 to TRBJ1-1, with D tentatively TRBD1 (5 bases). The CDR3 spans 10 residues. The V gene's germline CDR1 is DFQATT and CDR2 SNEGSKA (reference sequence). The V end was cut by 7 bases, the J end by 6 bases, with 9 bases between. The CDR3 DNA reads TGCAGTGGCCCGGGGGCTGAAGCTTTCTTT. This sequence encodes CSGPGAEAFF.

There are a few counts of this clone. The V and J genes are TRBV15 and TRBJ2-1; the match to TRBD1 covers 9 bases. The CDR3 consists of 17 residues. The V segment lost 0 bases and the J segment 2 bases; nucleotides outside the gene matches: 5. Germline V gives CDR1 LNHNV, CDR2 YYDKDF (reference sequence). The chain's CDR3 is CATSRDRGTGTYNEQFF. CDR3 bases: TGTGCCACCAGCAGAGATCGAGGGACAGGGACCTACAATGAGCAGTTCTTC.

This chain connects TRBV27 to TRBJ2-7; D is uncertain. In germline, CDR1 is MNHEY, CDR2 SMNVEV (reference sequence). Trimming left V 6 bases short and J 0 bases short, with 12 bases between. The CDR3 has 14 residues. The chain's CDR3 is CASRHPRSSYEQYF. Here the CDR3 DNA reads TGTGCCAGCAGGCACCCTAGAAGCTCCTACGAGCAGTACTTC.

This clone has more than one count but fewer than ten. The chain links TRBV7-8 to TRBJ1-6, with D possibly being TRBD1 (5 bases). With 1 base removed from V and 5 bases from J, the gap between germline ends came to 6 bases. CDR1 SGHVS and CDR2 FQNEAQ come from the germline V gene. This CDR3 region has 14 residues. Here the CDR3 DNA reads TGTGCCAGCAGCTTAGTACAGGATAATTCACCCCTCCACTTT. This gives the protein CASSLVQDNSPLHF.

This clone was seen more than once but under ten times. The J gene is TRBJ2-2, the V gene TRBV4-2; 8 nucleotides match TRBD2. Germline values: CDR1 LGHNA, CDR2 YNFKEQ. Unmatched junction bases numbered 5, after V lost 1 base and J lost 1 base. CDR3 length: 17 amino acids. DNA for the CDR3: TGTGCCAGCAGCCAAGCAAAAACTAGCGGGAACACCGGGGAGCTGTTTTTT. Translating gives CASSQAKTSGNTGELFF.

This rearrangement joins TRBV19 to TRBJ2-1; 7 bases match TRBD2. The V gene's germline CDR1 is LNHDA and CDR2 SQIVND (reference sequence). V lost 7 bases, J lost 5 bases, and 8 bases stayed unmatched. CDR3 size: 14 residues. In DNA, the CDR3 is TGTGCCAGTAAATATCGGGAGGTAAACAATGAGCAGTTCTTC. Translation: CASKYREVNNEQFF.

The chain carries TRBV7-9 and TRBJ2-7; tentatively, D is TRBD2 (5 bases). The CDR3 extends over 13 amino acids. Trimming took 1 base from V and 6 from J, leaving 10 bases between them. Germline assignment: CDR1 SEHNR and CDR2 FQNEAQ (reference sequence). The CDR3 region has the DNA TGTGCCAGCAGCTTAGTGGTCAGCGGCGAGCAGTACTTC. Its protein product is CASSLVVSGEQYF.

This rearrangement joins TRBV2 to TRBJ1-1, with 7 bases aligning to TRBD1. This CDR3 is 13 amino acids long. Germline V lookup: CDR1 SNHLY, CDR2 FYNNEI. V lost 11 bases, J lost 0 bases, and 6 bases stayed unmatched. Here the CDR3 DNA reads TGTGCCGGCCAGACAGGGCTGAACACTGAAGCTTTCTTT. Translated: CAGQTGLNTEAFF. Drawing the rest from reference TRBV2 and TRBJ1-1, the complete variable domain is EPEVTQTPSHQVTQMGQEVILRCVPISNHLYFYWYRQILGQKVEFLVSFYNNEISEKSEIFDDQFSVERPDGSNFTLKIRSTKLEDSAMYFCAGQTGLNTEAFFGQGTRLTVV.